Sequencing of this T cell receptor beta chain was carried out in a study of T-cell reconstitution after alpha-beta-depleted transplantation in children (dated by TCRdb to the mid-2010s). Describing the broader study: T-cell immune reconstitution after TCRalphabeta/CD19-depleted allogeneic hematopoietic cell transplantation in children was quantitatively tracked in the study by means of TCR repertoire profiling.

This clonotype has ten or more counts. Its antigen remains undetermined. No base qualities exist here, and no much larger clone lies one base off it. From its cysteine to its phenylalanine, the CDR3 spans 12 amino acids. The DNA shown is the 36-base CDR3, in frame from base 1. V gives up 5 bases and J gives up 7 bases, and the segment between their germline ends measures 8 bases. From a lookup of the germline V gene, CDR1 and CDR2 are KGHDR and SFDVKD. Library preparation employed PCR. The instrument was an Illumina HiSeq 2500. TCR library preparation used molecular barcoding, with unique molecular identifiers applied to normalize quantification of the TCRbeta repertoire. TCRdb handled the public reads itself, with Q25 trimming in fastp and clone calling in MiXCR, and kept productive beta chains. All rows with the same CDR3 protein become a single entry with the most common DNA and genes. This sample lists over 150,000 distinct CDR3 sequences; less than 8% were detected once. The ten top clones hold more than 2.5% of the sample.

The TCR sequence derives from a human donor who donated a stem cell graft to a child with Wiskott-Aldrich syndrome. This specimen consisted of PBMCs from the stem cell graft donor, obtained from the stem cell graft. The rearranged chain carries TRBV24-1 and TRBJ1-5, with the D gene not clear enough to name. The base sequence is TGTGCCACCAGTGCTCCTGGCCAGCCCCAGCATTTT. Its translation is CATSAPGQPQHF.